The 19 T cell receptor beta chains presented below share a single source sample, sequenced in a study of T cells in Graves' hyperthyroidism and ophthalmopathy. Authors of the study amplified TCR beta CDR3 regions from RNA transcripts. The HTBI set primed first-round TCR CDR3 RT-PCR. One entry per CDR3 protein results from TCRdb running MiXCR on the multiplex PCR reads. The data show 490,000 or so distinct CDR3 sequences, under 25% seen once. The sequenced material came from blood. The receptors shown here come from a woman in her 70s with Graves' ophthalmopathy.

This rearrangement joins TRBV6-1 to TRBJ1-2; D may be TRBD1 (6 bases). The CDR3 contains 14 residues. Germline V gene data show CDR1 as MNHNS and CDR2 as SASEGT. The V gene lost 8 bases and the J gene lost 8 bases, with 21 bases spanning the gap. The CDR3 is CASRNRGHLTGYTF. The DNA for the CDR3 is TGTGCCAGCCGAAATCGGGGACACCTCACGGGCTACACCTTC.

The chain couples TRBV27 to TRBJ2-1, with D perhaps matching TRBD2 (5 bases). Trimming took 2 bases from V and 7 from J, leaving 15 bases between them. This CDR3 has 15 amino acids. In germline, CDR1 is MNHEY, CDR2 SMNVEV (reference sequence). This CDR3 is CASSLMVARRNEQFF. As DNA, the CDR3 is TGTGCCAGCAGTTTAATGGTAGCGCGAAGGAATGAGCAGTTCTTC.

The chain employs TRBV5-1 and TRBJ2-1; the D is unclear. V was cut by 5 bases and J by 0 bases, with 6 bases left in between. Germline V gene sequence: CDR1 SGHRS, CDR2 YFSETQ. This CDR3 has 13 amino acids. CDR3 region: CASRVDSYNEQFF. CDR3 nucleotide sequence: TGCGCCAGCAGAGTCGACTCCTACAATGAGCAGTTCTTC.

This clonotype was detected only a few times. The chain has TRBV6-1 and TRBJ1-5, with no clear D. Trimming removed 4 bases from V and 5 bases from J, with 12 bases in between. Germline values: CDR1 MNHNS, CDR2 SASEGT. The CDR3 loop spans 14 amino acids. The CDR3 region has the DNA TGTGCCAGCAGTGGAGAGGGAACCTATCAGCCCCAGCATTTT. Protein sequence: CASSGEGTYQPQHF.

This clonotype turned up a few times. This sequence joins TRBV3-1 and TRBJ2-1, with TRBD2 as a possible D gene (5 bases). V was cut by 6 bases and J by 10 bases, with 16 bases left in between. Germline V lookup: CDR1 LGHDT, CDR2 YNNKEL (reference sequence). This CDR3 contains 13 residues. CDR3 loop: CASRTHGRGEQFF. For the CDR3, the DNA is TGTGCCAGCAGAACCCACGGACGAGGGGAGCAGTTCTTC.

As regards this clonotype: This may arise from a read error, as a much more abundant clone is one base away. This chain connects TRBV2 to TRBJ2-3; the match to TRBD1 covers 7 bases. The CDR3 is 14 amino acids. Germline CDR1 SNHLY, CDR2 FYNNEI. The CDR3 DNA follows: TGTGTCGGACCCGGGACAGTTAGCACAGATACGCAGTATTTT. Translation gives CVGPGTVSTDTQYF.

This clonotype has only a few counts. CDR3 in DNA: TGTGCCAGCAGCACCGCTTTCGGGGATGAGCAGTTCTTC. It specifies CASSTAFGDEQFF. The chain is built from TRBV5-4 and TRBJ2-1; D might be TRBD2 (5 bases). The germline V gene has CDR1 SGHNT and CDR2 YYREEE (reference sequence). V was shortened by 4 bases and J by 8 bases, with 13 bases between the two germline ends. This CDR3 is built from 13 residues. Looking up the rest from reference TRBV5-4 and TRBJ2-1 gives the full variable domain: ETGVTQSPTHLIKTRGQQVTLRCSSQSGHNTVSWYQQALGQGPQFIFQYYREEENGRGNFPPRFSGLQFPNYSSELNVNALELDDSALYLCASSTAFGDEQFFGPGTRLTVL.

The chain joins TRBV12-5 to TRBJ1-1; D is perhaps TRBD1 (5 bases). Trimming stripped 2 bases from V and 1 base from J, with 14 bases between. Germline-derived CDR1 and CDR2 are LGHNT and FRNRAP. This CDR3 comprises 16 residues. CDR3 in DNA: TGTGCTAGTGGTTTGCCCTCGGGGGGAGGGAACACTGAAGCTTTCTTT. This encodes CASGLPSGGGNTEAFF.

This clonotype was counted between two and nine times. CDR3 sequence: CSASGQNYEQYF. The CDR3 region has the DNA TGCAGTGCTAGTGGACAGAACTACGAGCAGTACTTC. This chain joins TRBV20-1 and TRBJ2-7; D may be TRBD1 (6 bases). From germline, CDR1 is DFQATT and CDR2 SNEGSKA (reference sequence). Deletions cut 3 bases from V and 3 bases from J, with 9 bases between. This CDR3 is built from 12 residues.

This chain joins TRBV20-1 and TRBJ2-2, with D perhaps matching TRBD1 (6 bases). V lost 1 base and J lost 1, with 10 bases in between. The CDR3 totals 15 residues. From germline, CDR1 is DFQATT and CDR2 SNEGSKA (reference sequence). CDR3 nucleotides: TGCAGTGCTAGAGTCTCGACAGGGAACACCGGGGAGCTGTTTTTT. Protein sequence: CSARVSTGNTGELFF.

This clonotype has at least ten counts. This chain joins TRBV7-2 and TRBJ2-7, with unresolved D. V lost 3 bases to trimming and J lost 4 bases, with 7 bases between them. The length of the CDR3 is 12 residues. Germline assignment: CDR1 SGHTA and CDR2 FQGNSA. The CDR3 DNA is TGTGCCAGCAGCTTCATGGGTTACGAGCAGTACTTC. It specifies CASSFMGYEQYF.

This clonotype appeared many times. The CDR3 region has the DNA TGTGCCAGCACATCCATGGGGCTAGGCGCGCAAGAGACCCAGTACTTC. This encodes CASTSMGLGAQETQYF. J is TRBJ2-5 and V is TRBV12-3 or TRBV12-4, with D possibly TRBD1 on 5 matching bases. There are 16 residues in the CDR3. V gave up 7 bases and J gave up 2 bases, with 20 bases separating them.

A word on this clonotype: With a much larger clone just one base away, this may be a read error. The chain employs TRBV2 and TRBJ1-2; a possible D gene is TRBD1 (6 bases). Between the trimmed V and J ends, which lost 8 bases and 2 bases, there was a span of 18 bases. Germline V CDR1 and CDR2: SNHLY, FYNNEI. The CDR3 totals 15 residues. CDR3 sequence (DNA): TGTGCCAGCGGCAATACAGGGAAAAGGAACTATGGCTACACCTTC. It encodes CASGNTGKRNYGYTF.

The V gene is TRBV29-1, the J gene TRBJ2-7; D may be TRBD2 (5 bases). Deletions cut 3 bases from V and 7 bases from J, with 16 bases between. Germline CDR1 is SQVTM and CDR2 is ANQGSEA. The CDR3 extends over 13 amino acids. CDR3 loop: CSVERLHEGEQYF. The CDR3, as DNA: TGCAGCGTTGAGAGGTTACATGAGGGTGAGCAGTACTTC.

This clonotype was observed a few times. V gene TRBV7-9 combines with J gene TRBJ2-6; D is perhaps TRBD1 (5 bases). The CDR3 spans 15 residues. V lost 1 base and J lost 2, with 6 bases in between. The germline gives CDR1 SEHNR, CDR2 FQNEAQ (reference sequence). The CDR3 nucleotides read TGTGCCAGCAGCTTAGAGGGGACTGGGGCCAACGTCCTGACTTTC. It is translated as CASSLEGTGANVLTF.

This clonotype came up a few times. V gene TRBV28 combines with J gene TRBJ1-5; TRBD1 agrees at 8 bases. CDR3 size: 17 residues. Germline V gene data show CDR1 as MDHEN and CDR2 as SYDVKM. The V segment lost 6 bases and the J segment 5 bases; nucleotides outside the gene matches: 15. The CDR3 region is CASSRYEGQGFYQPQHF. CDR3 nucleotide sequence: TGTGCCAGCAGCCGTTATGAAGGACAGGGCTTTTATCAGCCCCAGCATTTT.

The sample holds a few counts of this clonotype. This chain uses TRBV12-3 or TRBV12-4 with TRBJ2-5; D is ambiguous. V dropped 2 bases and J dropped 2 bases, with 9 bases sitting between them. The CDR3 totals 14 residues. The CDR3 DNA is TGTGCCAGCAGTTTACGGGTCCCGCAAGAGACCCAGTACTTC. Translating it yields CASSLRVPQETQYF.

V usage is TRBV20-1 and J usage is TRBJ1-1; perhaps TRBD1 as D (5 bases). CDR1 is DFQATT, CDR2 SNEGSKA, per germline (reference sequence). V lost 3 bases to trimming and J lost 2 bases, with 16 bases between them. The CDR3 is 15 amino acids. The DNA for the CDR3 is TGCAGTGCTAGGGGGAAACACAGGAGAAACACTGAAGCTTTCTTT. Translation: CSARGKHRRNTEAFF.

The table lists this clonotype with a few counts. The CDR3 nucleotides are TGTGCCACCAGTGATTTTCGGACTAGCGGATCCTACAATGAGCAGTTCTTC. This codes for CATSDFRTSGSYNEQFF. The chain links TRBV24-1 to TRBJ2-1, with TRBD2 matching 10 bases. CDR1 and CDR2 (germline): KGHDR, SFDVKD. The CDR3 has 17 amino acids. The ends lost 1 base at V and 1 base at J; junction bases unmatched: 3.